A single sample gave rise to the 5 T cell receptor beta chains below, sequenced in a study of T cells in tuberculosis. As for time point: new active TB diagnosis, blood taken before or within 7 days of starting treatment. Only in-frame clones appear in the TCRdb table, and some are missing; sequencing was by immunoSEQ multiplex PCR. This sample has 40,000 or so clones, with approximately 94% found just once. Sequenced material: PBMCs, taken at tuberculosis diagnosis. Every receptor here comes from an adult with tuberculosis.

The V and J genes are TRBV6-1 and TRBJ2-7; 8 nucleotides line up with TRBD2. Germline V gives CDR1 MNHNS, CDR2 SASEGT. CDR3 length equals 15 residues. Trimming removed 0 bases from V and 3 bases from J; junction bases left unmatched: 4. This CDR3 is CASSEASGVFYEQYF. The DNA of the CDR3 is TGTGCCAGCAGTGAAGCTAGCGGGGTATTCTACGAGCAGTACTTC.

This clone was recorded only once. V and J are TRBV15 and TRBJ2-3; the match to TRBD1 covers 8 bases. The CDR3 has 16 residues. V was pared by 1 base and J by 3 bases, with 6 bases of the junction left unmatched. Germline-derived CDR1 and CDR2 are LNHNV and YYDKDF (reference sequence). The DNA for the CDR3 is TGTGCCACCAGCAGAGGACCCGGGACAGGTACAGATACGCAGTATTTT. This gives the protein CATSRGPGTGTDTQYF. Looking up the rest from reference TRBV15 and TRBJ2-3 gives the full variable domain: DAMVIQNPRYQVTQFGKPVTLSCSQTLNHNVMYWYQQKSSQAPKLLFHYYDKDFNNEADTPDNFQSRRPNTSFCFLDIRSPGLGDTAMYLCATSRGPGTGTDTQYFGPGTRLTVL.

The rearrangement joins TRBV5-1 to TRBJ1-2, with a tentative D call TRBD1 (6 bases). CDR3 length: 17 residues. Trimming left V 1 base short and J 2 bases short, with 18 bases between. Germline CDR1 is SGHRS and CDR2 is YFSETQ. This CDR3 reads CASSLFRSGQTNYGYTF. DNA for the CDR3: TGCGCCAGCAGCTTGTTCCGTTCCGGACAGACGAACTATGGCTACACCTTC. Supplemented by reference TRBV5-1 and TRBJ1-2, the full variable domain reads KAGVTQTPRYLIKTRGQQVTLSCSPISGHRSVSWYQQTPGQGLQFLFEYFSETQRNKGNFPGRFSGRQFSNSRSEMNVSTLELGDSALYLCASSLFRSGQTNYGYTFGSGTRLTVV.

The chain links TRBV6-6 to TRBJ1-1; D is undetermined. Germline-derived CDR1 and CDR2 are MNHNY and SVGAGI (reference sequence). This CDR3 comprises 12 residues. V dropped 5 bases and J dropped 4 bases, with 8 bases sitting between them. CDR3: CASSRVGTEAFF. CDR3 in DNA: TGTGCCAGCAGTCGCGTCGGCACTGAAGCTTTCTTT.

The chain uses TRBV13 and TRBJ2-1; possibly TRBD1 for D (6 bases). The CDR3 covers 15 residues. Trimming removed 5 bases from V and 0 bases from J, with 11 bases in between. Germline V gene data show CDR1 as PRHDT and CDR2 as FYEKMQ (reference sequence). The CDR3 DNA follows: TGTGCCAGCAGCCAAGACAGGAGCTCCTACAATGAGCAGTTCTTC. Its translation: CASSQDRSSYNEQFF.